The 31 T cell receptor beta chains given below trace back to one sample, sequenced in a study of identical twins. TCRdb called the 5' RACE reads again in MiXCR, with one record for every CDR3 protein. The sample lists fewer than 900,000 distinct CDR3 sequences; around a sixth were seen once. The sample was also linked to a second study, of T cells expressing NK-cell markers.

The sample consisted of PBMCs. Every receptor here comes from a young woman in good health.

This sequence joins TRBV7-2 and TRBJ2-1, with D unclear. Trimming removed 3 bases at V and 13 bases at J, with 10 bases between. The CDR3 runs 11 residues. Looked up from germline, CDR1 is SGHTA and CDR2 is FQGNSA. CDR3 nucleotides: TGTGCCAGCAGCTTGGACGTATCCCAGTTCTTC. Translation gives CASSLDVSQFF.

The J gene is TRBJ2-3, the V gene TRBV7-2; D is ambiguous. Trimming stripped 5 bases from V and 2 bases from J, with 14 bases between. This CDR3 is built from 15 residues. Germline values: CDR1 SGHTA, CDR2 FQGNSA. The CDR3 DNA reads as TGTGCCAGCAGCGCAGTAAGAAGAAACACAGATACGCAGTATTTT. It yields the protein CASSAVRRNTDTQYF.

This clonotype was observed at least ten times. The gene calls are TRBV7-9 and TRBJ2-1; D ambiguous. The V gene lost 5 bases and the J gene lost 9 bases, with 11 bases spanning the gap. The germline V gene encodes CDR1 SEHNR and CDR2 FQNEAQ (reference sequence). The CDR3 is made up of 12 amino acids. The CDR3 coding sequence is TGTGCCAGCAGCCAACGGTCTGGTGAGCAGTTCTTC. It encodes CASSQRSGEQFF.

In its sample, this clonotype was seen many times. The V and J genes are TRBV6-1 and TRBJ1-5; 8 nucleotides agree with TRBD1. CDR3 length: 16 residues. Germline CDR1 reads MNHNS; CDR2 reads SASEGT. V was clipped by 5 bases and J by 1 base; unmatched bases: 7. The chain's CDR3 is CASSRRQGSSNQPQHF. As DNA, the CDR3 is TGTGCCAGCAGTAGACGACAGGGGTCAAGCAATCAGCCCCAGCATTTT.

The chain employs TRBV6-5 and TRBJ2-5, with 7 bases aligning to TRBD2. CDR1 and CDR2 from the germline V gene are MNHEY and SVGAGI. The CDR3 runs 16 residues. V gave up 0 bases and J gave up 5 bases; unmatched junction bases: 9. Here the CDR3 DNA reads TGTGCCAGCAGTTACTCCGGACTAGTCGGGAGGGAGACCCAGTACTTC. Translation gives CASSYSGLVGRETQYF.

This clonotype showed up just a few times. V is TRBV10-2 and J is TRBJ2-6; TRBD1 aligns across 7 bases. The trim removed 6 bases at V and 1 base at J, leaving 3 bases unmatched. The CDR3 is 15 amino acids. Germline V gives CDR1 WSHSY, CDR2 SAAADI. CDR3 loop: CASRDRRSGANVLTF. The CDR3 bases are TGCGCCAGCAGGGACAGGCGGTCTGGGGCCAACGTCCTGACTTTC.

This clonotype was detected many times. The chain combines TRBV20-1 with TRBJ2-5; 11 nucleotides agree with TRBD2. Germline CDR1 and CDR2: DFQATT and SNEGSKA (reference sequence). There are 15 residues in the CDR3. J was trimmed by 4 bases and V by 3 bases; bases with no gene match: 7. The CDR3 region is CSARDPSGRRETQYF. CDR3 nucleotide sequence: TGCAGTGCTAGGGATCCTAGCGGGAGGCGAGAGACCCAGTACTTC.

The rearrangement uses TRBV20-1 and TRBJ2-5; perhaps TRBD2 as D (6 bases). In germline, CDR1 is DFQATT, CDR2 SNEGSKA (reference sequence). The V and J ends lost 1 base and 2 bases respectively, with 14 bases between them. This CDR3 spans 15 amino acids. The CDR3 DNA sequence: TGCAGTGCTAGAGGGAAAGGCGCGGGGCAAGAGACCCAGTACTTC. The encoded protein is CSARGKGAGQETQYF.

This clonotype was counted once. The chain links TRBV20-1 to TRBJ2-3, with D uncertain. Trimming took off 1 base at V and 5 bases at J, with 16 bases between the two ends. CDR1 and CDR2 (germline): DFQATT, SNEGSKA (reference sequence). The CDR3 loop spans 15 amino acids. The CDR3 DNA follows: TGCAGTGCTAGAGGGATTATGATAGATCAAGATACGCAGTATTTT. This codes for CSARGIMIDQDTQYF.

This clonotype was seen a few times. The chain joins TRBV15 to TRBJ2-7; 13 bases line up with TRBD2. Germline lookup yields CDR1 LNHNV and CDR2 YYDKDF (reference sequence). The V gene end was trimmed by 1 base and the J gene end by 5 bases; junction bases not matched to a gene: 5. This CDR3 comprises 16 residues. Here the CDR3 reads CATSRGGTSGINEQYF. In nucleotides, the CDR3 is TGTGCCACCAGCAGAGGAGGGACTAGCGGGATCAACGAGCAGTACTTC.

The genes are TRBV5-5 and TRBJ1-1, with TRBD1 matching 8 bases. Germline V gene data show CDR1 as SGHKS and CDR2 as YYEKEE (reference sequence). V shed 2 bases, J shed 5 bases, and the junction held 5 bases outside the gene matches. CDR3 length: 14 residues. The CDR3 region is CASSFRQGITEAFF. CDR3 coding DNA: TGTGCCAGCAGCTTTAGACAGGGGATTACTGAAGCTTTCTTT.

This clonotype was observed a handful of times. The chain joins TRBV7-6 to TRBJ2-1; no clear D. Germline CDR1 reads SGHVS; CDR2 reads FNYEAQ. This CDR3 has 14 amino acids. Deletions cut 4 bases from V and 0 bases from J, with 7 bases between. In DNA form, the CDR3 reads TGTGCCAGCAGCTGGGCCCCCTCCTACAATGAGCAGTTCTTC. This sequence encodes CASSWAPSYNEQFF.

This clonotype was detected only a few times. The chain couples TRBV6-1 to TRBJ2-2; a possible D gene is TRBD2 (6 bases). V was pared by 6 bases and J by 1 base, with 9 bases between. This CDR3 is 14 amino acids long. The germline V gene encodes CDR1 MNHNS and CDR2 SASEGT. The CDR3 nucleotides are TGTGCCAGCAGGTGGGGGGAGAACACCGGGGAGCTGTTTTTT. Its translation: CASRWGENTGELFF.

The V gene is TRBV18, the J gene TRBJ2-1, with TRBD1 identical over 7 bases. J lost 10 bases, V lost 4 bases, and 13 bases had no gene match. This CDR3 is built from 15 residues. Germline-derived CDR1 and CDR2 are KGHSH and LQKENI. The DNA for the CDR3 is TGTGCCAGCTCACAGGGGGCGACGATAACGCGGGAGCAGTTCTTC. Translated: CASSQGATITREQFF.

This clonotype has ten or more counts. This rearrangement joins TRBV20-1 to TRBJ2-7; a weak D match, TRBD2 (5 bases). The germline CDR1 and CDR2 sequences are DFQATT and SNEGSKA (reference sequence). This CDR3 is 14 amino acids long. Trimming removed 3 bases at V and 3 bases at J, with 15 bases between. The chain's CDR3 is CSASVASPNYEQYF. As DNA, the CDR3 is TGCAGTGCTAGCGTTGCTAGCCCCAACTACGAGCAGTACTTC.

V usage is TRBV6-1 and J usage is TRBJ2-7; perhaps D is TRBD1 or TRBD2 (6 bases each). Trimming removed 6 bases at V and 5 bases at J, with 14 bases between. The CDR3 has 13 residues. CDR1 is MNHNS, CDR2 SASEGT, per germline. The CDR3 sequence is CASRIGGINEQYF. Here the CDR3 DNA reads TGTGCCAGCAGAATAGGGGGGATCAACGAGCAGTACTTC.

The CDR3 DNA sequence: TGCAGTGCTAGATATGCGGGAAGCACAGATACGCAGTATTTT. Translating it yields CSARYAGSTDTQYF. The rearrangement links TRBV20-1 to TRBJ2-3; tentatively, D is TRBD2 (6 bases). Germline lookup yields CDR1 DFQATT and CDR2 SNEGSKA (reference sequence). V shed 2 bases and J shed 0 bases, with 9 bases lying between them. The CDR3 length is 14 residues.

This clonotype was seen only a few times. The chain links TRBV10-3 to TRBJ2-5, with D possibly matching TRBD2 (5 bases). Germline values: CDR1 ENHRY, CDR2 SYGVKD. This CDR3 has 13 amino acids. V dropped 9 bases and J dropped 2 bases, with 13 bases sitting between them. The CDR3 loop is CAIQISGQETQYF. The CDR3 DNA reads as TGTGCCATTCAGATCTCGGGGCAAGAGACCCAGTACTTC.

This chain links TRBV5-1 with TRBJ2-5; 11 positions agree with TRBD2. Per germline, CDR1 SGHRS and CDR2 YFSETQ. V shed 4 bases, J shed 0 bases, and the junction held 2 bases outside the gene matches. There are 15 residues in the CDR3. The CDR3 protein is CASSTTSGDQETQYF. CDR3 DNA sequence: TGCGCCAGCAGCACGACTAGCGGGGACCAAGAGACCCAGTACTTC.

This chain joins TRBV10-3 and TRBJ2-1; 10 bases align to TRBD2. CDR1 and CDR2 (germline): ENHRY, SYGVKD. The CDR3 length is 14 residues. Trimming at V came to 7 bases and at J to 4 bases, leaving 4 bases not matched to a gene. This CDR3 is CAITLAGEYNEQFF. In DNA form, the CDR3 reads TGTGCCATCACCCTAGCGGGGGAGTACAATGAGCAGTTCTTC.

This clonotype was counted only a few times. The chain joins TRBV2 to TRBJ2-7, with 11 bases identical to TRBD2. This CDR3 is built from 16 residues. J gave up 1 base and V 7 bases, and 9 bases lay outside the gene matches. Germline loops: CDR1 SNHLY, CDR2 FYNNEI. The CDR3 region is CASMRLAGGSSYEQYF. Written as DNA, the CDR3 is TGTGCCAGCATGCGTCTAGCGGGGGGCTCTTCCTACGAGCAGTACTTC.

This CDR3 is CASSQAGPLTGAQYF. The CDR3 nucleotides are TGTGCCAGCAGCCAAGCGGGGCCCCTCACCGGTGCGCAGTATTTT. The chain has TRBV6-1 and TRBJ2-3; TRBD2 matches 7 bases. Per the germline V gene, CDR1 is MNHNS and CDR2 is SASEGT. The V segment lost 6 bases and the J segment 10 bases; nucleotides outside the gene matches: 16. The CDR3 has 15 residues.

The chain carries TRBV18 and TRBJ2-5; D is ambiguous. CDR1 and CDR2 from the germline V gene are KGHSH and LQKENI. V shed 0 bases and J shed 1 base, with 9 bases lying between them. This CDR3 is built from 15 residues. CDR3: CASSPPSHGQETQYF. The CDR3 nucleotides read TGTGCCAGCTCACCACCTTCCCATGGCCAAGAGACCCAGTACTTC. Based on the CDR3 plus reference TRBV18 and TRBJ2-5, the full variable domain is NAGVMQNPRHLVRRRGQEARLRCSPMKGHSHVYWYRQLPEEGLKFMVYLQKENIIDESGMPKERFSAEFPKEGPSILRIQQVVRGDSAAYFCASSPPSHGQETQYFGPGTRLLVL.

V and J are TRBV11-2 and TRBJ2-7, with 7 bases aligning to TRBD1. The V and J ends lost 5 bases and 4 bases, in that order; junction bases with no gene match: 26. This CDR3 has 20 residues. Germline V gene sequence: CDR1 SGHAT, CDR2 FQNNGV. CDR3: CASSLRPEPRQGQVEYEQYF. The CDR3 DNA is TGTGCCAGCAGCCTCCGCCCGGAACCGAGACAGGGCCAAGTTGAGTACGAGCAGTACTTC.

This clonotype was picked up a small number of times. V is TRBV5-1 and J is TRBJ2-1; D ambiguous. The CDR3 is made up of 13 amino acids. Per germline, CDR1 SGHRS and CDR2 YFSETQ. Trimming took 1 base from V and 11 from J, leaving 13 bases between them. The DNA for the CDR3 is TGCGCCAGCAGCTTGACCTCCCTGAGCAAGCAGTTCTTC. Translating gives CASSLTSLSKQFF.

V usage is TRBV11-3 and J usage is TRBJ2-5; 12 nucleotides line up with TRBD2. Germline CDR1 reads SGHNT; CDR2 reads YENEEA. V lost 5 bases, J lost 6 bases, and 4 bases stayed unmatched. The CDR3 has 14 amino acids. The CDR3 coding sequence is TGTGCCAGCAGCCACGGACTAGCGGGGAAGACCCAGTACTTC. Its translation: CASSHGLAGKTQYF.

Many counts were recorded for this clonotype. The chain joins TRBV20-1 to TRBJ1-3, with a weak D call TRBD1 (5 bases). This CDR3 region has 14 residues. Germline CDR1 and CDR2: DFQATT and SNEGSKA (reference sequence). V lost 4 bases and J 2 bases, leaving 12 bases between the germline ends. The CDR3, as DNA: TGCAGTGCTAACCAGGGTGGGGCTGGAAACACCATATATTTT. The encoded protein is CSANQGGAGNTIYF.

This clonotype was counted only a few times. V is TRBV6-1 and J is TRBJ1-1; no firm D call. Looked up from germline, CDR1 is MNHNS and CDR2 is SASEGT. The CDR3 contains 14 residues. Trimming removed 8 bases at V and 3 bases at J, with 16 bases between. CDR3 in amino acids: CASSLGRYDTEAFF. DNA for the CDR3: TGTGCCAGCTCGCTAGGGCGCTACGACACTGAAGCTTTCTTT.

In this sample, this clonotype turned up a few times. The chain recombines TRBV3-1 with TRBJ2-7; D remains ambiguous. Trimming pared 6 bases from V and 3 bases from J, leaving 15 bases between. This CDR3 has 14 residues. Per the germline V gene, CDR1 is LGHDT and CDR2 is YNNKEL (reference sequence). CDR3 sequence reads: CASSKGARVYEQYF. For the CDR3, the DNA is TGTGCCAGCAGTAAGGGCGCCCGGGTCTACGAGCAGTACTTC.

The count of this clonotype is one. The chain links TRBV20-1 to TRBJ2-1; D unresolved. Germline assignment: CDR1 DFQATT and CDR2 SNEGSKA (reference sequence). The CDR3 sequence is 12 residues long. V lost 5 bases and J 12 bases, leaving 17 bases between the germline ends. CDR3 in DNA: TGCAGTGCTGAGGCATCATCGACACGGCAGTTCTTC. Its translation is CSAEASSTRQFF.

The chain is built from TRBV7-6 and TRBJ2-1, with TRBD2 identical over 7 bases. V was clipped by 2 bases and J by 8 bases; unmatched bases: 6. There are 14 residues in the CDR3. CDR1 is SGHVS, CDR2 FNYEAQ, per germline. For the CDR3, the DNA is TGTGCCAGCAGCTTATTGGCGGGAGCAGATGAGCAGTTCTTC. This gives the protein CASSLLAGADEQFF.